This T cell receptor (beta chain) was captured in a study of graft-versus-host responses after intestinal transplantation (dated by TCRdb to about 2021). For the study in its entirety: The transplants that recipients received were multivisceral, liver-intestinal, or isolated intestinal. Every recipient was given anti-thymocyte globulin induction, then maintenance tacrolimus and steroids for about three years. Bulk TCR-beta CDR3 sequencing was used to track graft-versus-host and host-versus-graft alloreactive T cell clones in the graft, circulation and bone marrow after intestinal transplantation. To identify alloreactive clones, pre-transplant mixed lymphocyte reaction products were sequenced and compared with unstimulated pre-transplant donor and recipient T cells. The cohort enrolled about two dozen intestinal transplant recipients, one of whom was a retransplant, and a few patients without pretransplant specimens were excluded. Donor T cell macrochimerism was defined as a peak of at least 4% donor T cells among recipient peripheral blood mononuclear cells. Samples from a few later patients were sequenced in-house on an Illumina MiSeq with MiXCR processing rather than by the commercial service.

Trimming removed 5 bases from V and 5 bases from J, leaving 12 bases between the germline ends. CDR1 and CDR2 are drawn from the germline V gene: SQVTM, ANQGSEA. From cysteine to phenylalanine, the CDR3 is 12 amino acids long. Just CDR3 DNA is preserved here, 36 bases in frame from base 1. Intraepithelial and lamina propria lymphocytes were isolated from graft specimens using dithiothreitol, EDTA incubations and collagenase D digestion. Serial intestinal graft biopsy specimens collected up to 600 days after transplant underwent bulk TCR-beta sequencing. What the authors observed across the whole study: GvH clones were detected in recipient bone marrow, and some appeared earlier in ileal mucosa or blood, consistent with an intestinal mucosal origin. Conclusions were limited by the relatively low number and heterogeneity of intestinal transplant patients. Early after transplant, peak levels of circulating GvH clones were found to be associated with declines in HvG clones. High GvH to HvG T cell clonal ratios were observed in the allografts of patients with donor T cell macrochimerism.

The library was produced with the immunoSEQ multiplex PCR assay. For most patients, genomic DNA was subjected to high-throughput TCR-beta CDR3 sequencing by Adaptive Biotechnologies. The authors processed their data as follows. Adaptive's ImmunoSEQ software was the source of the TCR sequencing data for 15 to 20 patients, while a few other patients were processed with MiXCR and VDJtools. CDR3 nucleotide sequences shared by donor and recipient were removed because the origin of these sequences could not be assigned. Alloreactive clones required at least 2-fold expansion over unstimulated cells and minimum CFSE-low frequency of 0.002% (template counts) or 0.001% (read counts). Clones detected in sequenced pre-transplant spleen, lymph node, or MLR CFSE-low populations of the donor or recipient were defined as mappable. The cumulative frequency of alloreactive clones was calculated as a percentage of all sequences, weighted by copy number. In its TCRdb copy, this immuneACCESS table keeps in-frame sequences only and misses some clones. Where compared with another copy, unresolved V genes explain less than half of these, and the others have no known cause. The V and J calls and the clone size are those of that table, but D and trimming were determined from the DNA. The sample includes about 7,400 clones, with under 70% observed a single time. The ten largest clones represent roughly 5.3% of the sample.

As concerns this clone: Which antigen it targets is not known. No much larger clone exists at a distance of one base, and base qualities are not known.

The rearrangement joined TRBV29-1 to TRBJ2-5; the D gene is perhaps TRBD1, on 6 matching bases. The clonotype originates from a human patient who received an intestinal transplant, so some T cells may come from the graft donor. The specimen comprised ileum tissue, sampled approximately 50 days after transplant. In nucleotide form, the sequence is TGCAGCGTTAAACAGGGTGGGGAGACCCAGTACTTC. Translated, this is CSVKQGGETQYF.